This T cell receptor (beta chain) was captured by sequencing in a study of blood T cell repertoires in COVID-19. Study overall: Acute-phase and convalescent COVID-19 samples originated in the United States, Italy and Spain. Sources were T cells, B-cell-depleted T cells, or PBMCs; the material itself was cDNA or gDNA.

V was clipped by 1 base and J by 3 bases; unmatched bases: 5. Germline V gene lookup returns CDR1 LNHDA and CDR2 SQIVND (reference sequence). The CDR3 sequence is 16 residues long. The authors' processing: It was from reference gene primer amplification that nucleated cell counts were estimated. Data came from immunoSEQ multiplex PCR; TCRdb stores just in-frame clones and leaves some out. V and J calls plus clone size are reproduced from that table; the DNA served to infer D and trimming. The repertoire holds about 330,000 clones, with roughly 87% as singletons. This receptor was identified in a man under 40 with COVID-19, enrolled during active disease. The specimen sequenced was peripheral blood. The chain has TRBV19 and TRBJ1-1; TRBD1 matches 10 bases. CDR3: CASSIAGQGFYTEAFF. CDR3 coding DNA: TGTGCCAGTAGTATAGCGGGACAGGGGTTTTACACTGAAGCTTTCTTT.